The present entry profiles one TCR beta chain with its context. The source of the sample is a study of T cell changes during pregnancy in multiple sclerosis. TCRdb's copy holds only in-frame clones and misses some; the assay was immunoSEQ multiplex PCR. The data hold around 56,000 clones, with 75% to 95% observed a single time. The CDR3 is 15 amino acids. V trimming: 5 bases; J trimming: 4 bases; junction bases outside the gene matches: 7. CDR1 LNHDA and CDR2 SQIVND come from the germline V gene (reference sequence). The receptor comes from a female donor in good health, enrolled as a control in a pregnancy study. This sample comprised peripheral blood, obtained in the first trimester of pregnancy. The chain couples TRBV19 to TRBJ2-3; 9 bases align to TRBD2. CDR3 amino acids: CASSPGTSRSDTQYF. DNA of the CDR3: TGTGCCAGTAGTCCCGGGACTAGCAGATCAGATACGCAGTATTTT.